Sequencing of this T cell receptor (beta chain) was carried out in a study of T-cell reconstitution after alpha-beta-depleted transplantation in children. During its preparation, the TCRbeta library received unique molecular identifiers. TCRdb ran MiXCR on the PCR reads and lists one entry per CDR3 protein. The data show 250,000 to 300,000 distinct CDR3 sequences, roughly 7.8% seen once. The CDR3 has 13 residues. Trimming removed 11 bases at V and 3 bases at J, with 13 bases between. CDR1 is SEHNR, CDR2 FQNEAQ, per germline (reference sequence). Study-wide results and limits: Newly generated T cells supplied most T-cell counts and diversity one year post-transplant.

This clonotype showed up many times. As yet, its antigen is unknown. The chain couples TRBV7-9 to TRBJ2-2, with D uncertain. The sequence came from a female patient aged 2 to 10 who had a stem cell transplant for Fanconi anemia, so the T cells may come from the graft donor. The starting material was peripheral blood, obtained 360 days after TCRalphabeta/CD19-depleted stem cell transplant. CDR3 region: CAGPPQDTGELFF. The CDR3, as DNA: TGTGCCGGTCCTCCGCAGGACACCGGGGAGCTGTTTTTT.